One and the same sample provided the 28 T cell receptor beta chains below, sequenced in a study of T cell changes during pregnancy in multiple sclerosis. The protocol was immunoSEQ multiplex PCR, while the TCRdb copy is restricted to in-frame clones and leaves out a portion. The table lists tens of thousands of clones, about 91% of them singletons, with approximately 1.4% in the top ten. This material consisted of peripheral blood, taken before pregnancy. All receptors derive from a female donor with multiple sclerosis, enrolled in a pregnancy study.

V gene TRBV10-2 combines with J gene TRBJ1-3; maybe TRBD1 (5 bases). Trimming took off 10 bases at V and 4 bases at J, with 17 bases between the two ends. This CDR3 region has 14 residues. Per germline, CDR1 WSHSY and CDR2 SAAADI. CDR3 region: CATRTGKMGNTIYF. CDR3 nucleotide sequence: TGCGCCACCCGAACAGGCAAAATGGGAAACACCATATATTTT.

This chain connects TRBV5-6 to TRBJ2-7; D may be TRBD1 (6 bases). CDR3 size: 13 residues. CDR1 and CDR2 from the germline V gene are SGHDT and YYEEEE. Deletions cut 5 bases from V and 1 base from J, with 10 bases between. The CDR3: CASRVDSSYEQYF. The CDR3 DNA reads as TGTGCCAGCAGGGTGGACAGTTCCTACGAGCAGTACTTC.

A single count supports this clone. The rearrangement joins TRBV5-5 to TRBJ1-3; no reliable D call. This CDR3 region has 17 residues. The germline V and J ends were trimmed by 2 bases and 1 base, with 16 bases remaining between them. The germline gives CDR1 SGHKS, CDR2 YYEKEE (reference sequence). The CDR3 loop reads CASSLSLQINSGNTIYF. Written as DNA, the CDR3 is TGTGCCAGCAGCTTATCTCTTCAGATTAATTCTGGAAACACCATATATTTT.

This clone was seen just once. CDR3 sequence: CASWASAGANVLTF. The CDR3 bases are TGTGCCAGCTGGGCTTCGGCTGGGGCCAACGTCCTGACTTTC. V gene TRBV6-6 combines with J gene TRBJ2-6, with unresolved D. This CDR3 has 14 residues. V lost 8 bases to trimming and J lost 2 bases, with 10 bases between them. CDR1 is MNHNY and CDR2 is SVGAGI in the germline V gene (reference sequence).

The rearrangement uses TRBV19 and TRBJ1-1, with 7 bases lining up with TRBD1. The germline V gene has CDR1 LNHDA and CDR2 SQIVND (reference sequence). The CDR3 length is 13 residues. With V trimmed by 11 bases and J by 0 bases, 6 bases remained unmatched. DNA for the CDR3: TGTGCCGTTGACAGGGCGATGAACACTGAAGCTTTCTTT. It codes for CAVDRAMNTEAFF.

About this clone itself: A read error may account for a junction end that differs from germline. The chain recombines TRBV7-7 with TRBJ2-2; D remains unclear. Germline-derived CDR1 and CDR2 are SSHAT and FNYEAQ (reference sequence). The CDR3 length is 16 residues. The CDR3 loop is CASSLGSRPNTGELFF. CDR3 DNA: TGTGCTAGCAGCTTAGGTTCCAGGCCCAACACCGGGGAGCTGTTTTTT.

This chain joins TRBV19 and TRBJ2-7; 10 bases are a match to TRBD1. CDR3 size: 13 residues. The V gene's germline CDR1 is LNHDA and CDR2 SQIVND (reference sequence). V was pared by 7 bases and J by 2 bases, with 2 bases of the junction left unmatched. CDR3 bases: TGTGCCAGTACCGGGACAGGGGCCTACGAGCAGTACTTC. Translation gives CASTGTGAYEQYF.

The CDR3 DNA follows: TGTGCCAGCAGTTCGGACAGGGGGAATCAGCCCCAGCATTTT. It is translated as CASSSDRGNQPQHF. The J gene is TRBJ1-5, the V gene TRBV6-5; 10 nucleotides match TRBD1. The junction had 1 base not matched to a gene; V was cut back by 4 bases and J by 4 bases. CDR3 size: 14 residues. Germline V gene sequence: CDR1 MNHEY, CDR2 SVGAGI.

This chain links TRBV7-8 with TRBJ2-3; TRBD2 matches at 11 bases. Per germline, CDR1 SGHVS and CDR2 FQNEAQ. This CDR3 contains 16 residues. The J segment lost 2 bases and the V segment lost 4 bases, leaving 5 bases of the junction unmatched. The CDR3 loop reads CASSWKLAGVTDTQYF. CDR3 nucleotide sequence: TGTGCCAGCAGCTGGAAACTAGCGGGGGTCACAGATACGCAGTATTTT.

The V call is TRBV15, the J call TRBJ2-5; TRBD2 agrees at 7 bases. The CDR3 sequence is 17 residues long. After removal of 3 bases from V and 5 bases from J, the junction contained 15 bases not matched to a gene. The germline CDR1 and CDR2 sequences are LNHNV and YYDKDF (reference sequence). The CDR3 coding sequence is TGTGCCACCAGCAGGGAGGGTTTTTGGGGGGGACGGGAGACCCAGTACTTC. Its translation: CATSREGFWGGRETQYF.

This clone was observed a handful of times. The CDR3 sequence is CASSPPVDSGELFF. The CDR3 DNA follows: TGTGCCAGCTCACCACCGGTAGATTCCGGGGAGCTGTTTTTT. J is TRBJ2-2 and V is TRBV18; D not resolved. V lost 0 bases, J lost 6 bases, and 8 bases lay in between. The CDR3 has 14 residues. The germline gives CDR1 KGHSH, CDR2 LQKENI.

The chain combines TRBV5-5 with TRBJ2-5, with D possibly matching TRBD1 (6 bases). CDR1 is SGHKS and CDR2 is YYEKEE in the germline V gene (reference sequence). This CDR3 is 14 amino acids long. The V gene lost 0 bases and the J gene lost 4 bases, with 10 bases spanning the gap. CDR3 amino acids: CASSLEAGVETQYF. In nucleotides, the CDR3 is TGTGCCAGCAGCTTGGAGGCAGGGGTAGAGACCCAGTACTTC.

This clone was seen a single time. This sequence joins TRBV11-3 and TRBJ2-1; D gene unclear. V was trimmed by 1 base and J by 9 bases, leaving 7 bases between them. The germline V gene encodes CDR1 SGHNT and CDR2 YENEEA. This CDR3 has 12 residues. CDR3 sequence: CASSLGGSEQFF. CDR3 DNA sequence: TGTGCCAGCAGCTTAGGAGGTAGTGAGCAGTTCTTC.

The V call is TRBV7-2, the J call TRBJ2-5, with 9 bases that match TRBD2. Germline-derived CDR1 and CDR2 are SGHTA and FQGNSA. The CDR3 is 12 amino acids. V lost 11 bases to trimming and J lost 4 bases; unmatched junction nucleotides: 5. The CDR3 nucleotides read TGTGCCTCCGCAGCGGGGGGAGAGACCCAGTACTTC. Protein sequence: CASAAGGETQYF.

The V call is TRBV4-1, the J call TRBJ1-4; the D gene is possibly TRBD1 (6 bases). CDR3 length equals 16 residues. Trimming shortened V by 0 bases and J by 2 bases, and 10 bases separated the two germline ends. Germline CDR1 MGHRA, CDR2 YSYEKL. The CDR3 nucleotides read TGCGCCAGCAGCCAAGAATGGACAGCCACTAATGAAAAACTGTTTTTT. Translating gives CASSQEWTATNEKLFF.

This chain links TRBV6-1 with TRBJ1-5; unclear D gene. Trimming took 0 bases from V and 6 from J, leaving 9 bases between them. Germline values: CDR1 MNHNS, CDR2 SASEGT. The CDR3 runs 14 residues. CDR3 in DNA: TGTGCCAGCAGTGAAGCGGGAGGGTTTCAGCCCCAGCATTTT. Its protein product is CASSEAGGFQPQHF.

V is TRBV10-3 and J is TRBJ1-2, with 8 bases lining up with TRBD1. This CDR3 has 15 amino acids. CDR1 ENHRY and CDR2 SYGVKD come from the germline V gene. The V segment lost 5 bases and the J segment 1 base; nucleotides outside the gene matches: 6. The CDR3 bases are TGTGCCATCAGTCTTGCCGACAGGGGTAACTATGGCTACACCTTC. Protein sequence: CAISLADRGNYGYTF.

Comment on this clone: As the CDR3 is not closed by the conserved phenylalanine or tryptophan, this likely results from a read error. Because the CDR3's place on the DNA is in doubt, the DNA is left out and the CDR3 is given as listed by TCRdb. The chain is built from TRBV15 and TRBJ2-6; the table calls TRBD2, which could not be checked here. The CDR3 is 13 amino acids long, termini counted. The germline V gene encodes CDR1 LNHNV and CDR2 YYDKDF (reference sequence). The CDR3 spells CATSRDRLASGGI.

The chain combines TRBV28 with TRBJ1-6, with 9 bases matching TRBD1. The V segment lost 8 bases and the J segment 10 bases; nucleotides outside the gene matches: 12. Germline V gives CDR1 MDHEN, CDR2 SYDVKM. The CDR3 loop spans 15 amino acids. The CDR3 nucleotides are TGTGCCAGCGAACCATACGGGACAGGGATCTCACCCCTCCACTTT. Translating gives CASEPYGTGISPLHF. The full variable domain, rest sourced from reference TRBV28 and TRBJ1-6, is DVKVTQSSRYLVKRTGEKVFLECVQDMDHENMFWYRQDPGLGLRLIYFSYDVKMKEKGDIPEGYSVSREKKERFSLILESASTNQTSMYLCASEPYGTGISPLHFGNGTRLTVT.

V and J are TRBV9 and TRBJ2-3, with a tentative D call TRBD1 (7 bases). Trimming took off 2 bases at V and 3 bases at J, with 13 bases between the two ends. Germline lookup yields CDR1 SGDLS and CDR2 YYNGEE. The CDR3 is made up of 15 amino acids. The CDR3 region has the DNA TGTGCCAGCAGCGTTGACAGGGAGGCAACAGATACGCAGTATTTT. Its protein product is CASSVDREATDTQYF.

The V call is TRBV6-1, the J call TRBJ2-5; TRBD1 is a possible D gene (6 bases). V shed 6 bases and J shed 2 bases, with 13 bases lying between them. This CDR3 is built from 14 residues. CDR1 is MNHNS and CDR2 is SASEGT in the germline V gene. The chain's CDR3 is CASRVGGQQETQYF. As DNA, the CDR3 is TGTGCCAGCAGGGTTGGCGGACAGCAAGAGACCCAGTACTTC.

The chain carries TRBV6-6 and TRBJ2-7, with a tentative D call TRBD1 (6 bases). This CDR3 region has 14 residues. Per the germline V gene, CDR1 is MNHNY and CDR2 is SVGAGI (reference sequence). Trimming cost V 0 bases and J 5 bases, with 11 bases left between them. The CDR3 coding sequence is TGTGCCAGCAGTTACTCGTCAGGGGTGAACGAGCAGTACTTC. Protein: CASSYSSGVNEQYF.

The gene calls are TRBV6-6 and TRBJ1-3; D remains ambiguous. Trimming removed 3 bases from V and 1 base from J, with 7 bases in between. CDR1 MNHNY and CDR2 SVGAGI come from the germline V gene (reference sequence). The length of the CDR3 is 14 residues. The CDR3 DNA reads as TGTGCCAGCAGTTATGAGGGTTCTGGAAACACCATATATTTT. It encodes CASSYEGSGNTIYF.

The CDR3 loop reads CATSRDKLATQSRTDTQYF. The CDR3 nucleotides read TGTGCCACCAGCAGAGATAAACTAGCGACGCAATCAAGGACAGATACGCAGTATTTT. The chain recombines TRBV15 with TRBJ2-3, with TRBD2 identical over 7 bases. The germline gives CDR1 LNHNV, CDR2 YYDKDF (reference sequence). The CDR3 sequence is 19 residues long. V was pared by 0 bases and J by 3 bases, with 15 bases of the junction left unmatched.

This chain uses TRBV13 with TRBJ1-3; 7 bases map to TRBD1. This CDR3 region has 18 residues. The trim removed 5 bases at V and 2 bases at J, leaving 15 bases unmatched. Germline CDR1 reads PRHDT; CDR2 reads FYEKMQ (reference sequence). The chain's CDR3 is CASSQFPTGALPGNTIYF. The CDR3 DNA reads TGTGCCAGCAGCCAATTCCCAACAGGGGCTTTACCTGGAAACACCATATATTTT.

This chain links TRBV30 with TRBJ1-5, with 8 bases aligning to TRBD1. The ends lost 5 bases at V and 2 bases at J; junction bases unmatched: 8. Germline lookup yields CDR1 GTSNPN and CDR2 SVGIG (reference sequence). This CDR3 has 15 residues. CDR3 bases: TGTGCCTGGGGGCCCGGGACAGGTGGCAATCAGCCCCAGCATTTT. Translating gives CAWGPGTGGNQPQHF.

CDR3 in DNA: TGTGCCACCGGACAGGCTTTAACAGATACGCAGTATTTT. It encodes CATGQALTDTQYF. The gene calls are TRBV15 and TRBJ2-3; 7 nucleotides agree with TRBD1. Germline V CDR1 and CDR2: LNHNV, YYDKDF (reference sequence). Losses at the gene ends were 8 bases for V and 3 bases for J; bases not matched to a gene: 5. CDR3 length equals 13 residues. The full variable domain, with the rest looked up from reference TRBV15 and TRBJ2-3, is DAMVIQNPRYQVTQFGKPVTLSCSQTLNHNVMYWYQQKSSQAPKLLFHYYDKDFNNEADTPDNFQSRRPNTSFCFLDIRSPGLGDTAMYLCATGQALTDTQYFGPGTRLTVL.

V is TRBV10-2 and J is TRBJ2-5; D possibly corresponds to TRBD1 (5 bases). The germline gives CDR1 WSHSY, CDR2 SAAADI. The CDR3 totals 14 residues. The germline V and J ends were trimmed by 5 bases and 3 bases, with 13 bases remaining between them. The CDR3 nucleotides read TGCGCCAGCAGTTACCCGGGCAGGGAAGAGACCCAGTACTTC. Residues: CASSYPGREETQYF.